Below, one T cell receptor (beta chain) is given with its context. This sample is drawn from a study of blood T cell repertoires in COVID-19. Across the whole study: In each case, the material was cDNA or gDNA derived from T cells, B-cell-depleted T cells, or PBMCs.

Clones were sequenced by immunoSEQ multiplex PCR, and TCRdb holds only the in-frame ones, with some missing. The repertoire holds 180,000 or so clones, with 70% to 90% as singletons. CDR3 length: 15 amino acids. V was clipped by 3 bases and J by 2 bases, with 11 bases between them. Germline-derived CDR1 and CDR2 are MDHEN and SYDVKM. The chain combines TRBV28 with TRBJ2-4; tentative D call: TRBD1 (6 bases). This sequence was found in a man aged 35 to 55 with active or convalescent COVID-19. The sample taken for sequencing was peripheral blood. The CDR3 region is CASSFYTGTKNIQYF. The CDR3 DNA reads as TGTGCCAGCAGTTTCTATACAGGGACCAAAAACATTCAGTACTTC.